These 17 T cell receptor beta chains share one sample of origin, sequenced in a study of CD8 T cells in Susac syndrome. cDNA came from around 0.5 to 1 ug RNA primed by random hexamers. TCRdb reprocessed the immunoSEQ multiplex PCR reads via MiXCR and lists one record per CDR3 protein. The repertoire includes 85,000 to 90,000 distinct CDR3 sequences, approximately 95% of them detected once, and approximately 0.31% sits in the top ten. Sequencing used CD8+ T cells from PBMCs. The receptor source for this set is a human donor in good health.

The chain combines TRBV6-5 with TRBJ2-1; 10 bases fit TRBD2. In germline, CDR1 is MNHEY, CDR2 SVGAGI. V dropped 1 base and J dropped 7; count of bases not matched to a gene: 4. The CDR3 covers 15 residues. The CDR3 region is CASSYYSGGANEQFF. CDR3 sequence (DNA): TGTGCCAGCAGTTACTACAGCGGGGGGGCAAATGAGCAGTTCTTC.

The V gene is TRBV20-1, the J gene TRBJ2-5; TRBD2 matches at 7 bases. Germline V gives CDR1 DFQATT, CDR2 SNEGSKA (reference sequence). The length of the CDR3 is 14 residues. The trim removed 3 bases at V and 2 bases at J, leaving 6 bases unmatched. CDR3 DNA sequence: TGCAGTGCTAGGCGCTGGCGGGGGCAAGAGACCCAGTACTTC. This gives the protein CSARRWRGQETQYF.

The chain links TRBV6-1 to TRBJ2-5; D gene uncertain. From germline, CDR1 is MNHNS and CDR2 SASEGT. V was clipped by 7 bases and J by 0 bases, with 9 bases between them. The CDR3 sequence is 13 residues long. This chain's CDR3 is CASKTVYQETQYF. The DNA for the CDR3 is TGTGCCAGCAAGACTGTGTACCAAGAGACCCAGTACTTC.

The rearrangement uses TRBV15 and TRBJ2-1; no firm D call. The germline V and J ends were trimmed by 0 bases and 0 bases, with 6 bases remaining between them. Germline lookup yields CDR1 LNHNV and CDR2 YYDKDF (reference sequence). The CDR3 loop spans 15 amino acids. The CDR3 is CATSRELGSYNEQFF. The DNA of the CDR3 is TGTGCCACCAGCAGAGAGCTAGGCTCCTACAATGAGCAGTTCTTC. Combining the CDR3 with reference TRBV15 and TRBJ2-1 gives the whole variable domain DAMVIQNPRYQVTQFGKPVTLSCSQTLNHNVMYWYQQKSSQAPKLLFHYYDKDFNNEADTPDNFQSRRPNTSFCFLDIRSPGLGDTAMYLCATSRELGSYNEQFFGPGTRLTVL.

J is TRBJ2-3 and V is TRBV13; 8 bases are shared with TRBD2. V was pared by 5 bases and J by 0 bases, with 7 bases of the junction left unmatched. The CDR3 has 16 residues. The germline CDR1 and CDR2 sequences are PRHDT and FYEKMQ (reference sequence). The CDR3 DNA is TGTGCCAGCAGCCCGAAGCGGGGGCTGAGCACAGATACGCAGTATTTT. This codes for CASSPKRGLSTDTQYF.

The chain joins TRBV5-6 to TRBJ2-1, with D perhaps being TRBD1 or TRBD2 (5 bases each). Deletions cut 4 bases from V and 2 bases from J, with 16 bases between. The CDR3 spans 16 residues. The germline gives CDR1 SGHDT, CDR2 YYEEEE. The CDR3 bases are TGTGCCAGCAGCGGGACCGGCGAAGGGACCTACAATGAGCAGTTCTTC. Translated: CASSGTGEGTYNEQFF.

The chain employs TRBV28 and TRBJ1-5, with D possibly being TRBD1 (6 bases). This CDR3 has 15 residues. Germline-derived CDR1 and CDR2 are MDHEN and SYDVKM. Trimming removed 4 bases at V and 3 bases at J, with 13 bases between. CDR3 region: CASSSGEGDNQPQHF. The CDR3 DNA sequence: TGTGCCAGCAGTTCCGGCGAGGGGGACAATCAGCCCCAGCATTTT.

The chain joins TRBV6-6 to TRBJ1-1; D not certain. CDR3 length: 14 residues. The V end lost 3 bases, the J end lost 1 base, and 9 bases lay between the germline ends. Per germline, CDR1 MNHNY and CDR2 SVGAGI (reference sequence). CDR3 in amino acids: CASSYWTENTEAFF. In DNA, the CDR3 is TGTGCCAGCAGTTATTGGACGGAGAACACTGAAGCTTTCTTT.

V gene TRBV5-1 combines with J gene TRBJ2-3; 9 bases map to TRBD2. Germline-derived CDR1 and CDR2 are SGHRS and YFSETQ. The CDR3 extends over 18 amino acids. V shed 0 bases and J 2 bases; nucleotides not matched to a gene: 10. CDR3 loop: CASSLDFWRGGATDTQYF. In DNA form, the CDR3 reads TGCGCCAGCAGCTTGGATTTTTGGCGGGGGGGGGCCACAGATACGCAGTATTTT.

The chain uses TRBV6-1 and TRBJ2-5; D perhaps matches TRBD1 (6 bases). The CDR3 is made up of 16 amino acids. Germline assignment: CDR1 MNHNS and CDR2 SASEGT. Trimming removed 6 bases at V and 1 base at J, with 18 bases between. The CDR3 here is CASSQGWPDTQETQYF. The DNA for the CDR3 is TGTGCCAGCAGCCAGGGGTGGCCAGACACCCAAGAGACCCAGTACTTC.

The rearrangement uses TRBV5-6 and TRBJ2-7; D perhaps matches TRBD1 (5 bases). The CDR3 length is 12 residues. CDR1 is SGHDT, CDR2 YYEEEE, per germline. V gave up 0 bases and J gave up 6 bases, with 7 bases separating them. The CDR3 spells CASSLAGPEQYF. The DNA for the CDR3 is TGTGCCAGCAGCTTGGCAGGGCCCGAGCAGTACTTC.

V usage is TRBV7-2 and J usage is TRBJ2-2; D gene unclear. Trimming took off 5 bases at V and 2 bases at J, with 9 bases between the two ends. This CDR3 is built from 14 residues. CDR1 and CDR2 from the germline V gene are SGHTA and FQGNSA. Here the CDR3 reads CASSRVFNTGELFF. The CDR3 DNA follows: TGTGCCAGCAGCCGGGTTTTCAACACCGGGGAGCTGTTTTTT.

The gene calls are TRBV7-3 and TRBJ2-2; 10 bases are a match to TRBD2. The junction had 4 bases not matched to a gene; V was cut back by 7 bases and J by 2 bases. Germline V gives CDR1 SGHTA, CDR2 FQGTGA. CDR3 length equals 15 residues. The DNA for the CDR3 is TGTGCCAGCATCGGACTAGCGGTTAACACCGGGGAGCTGTTTTTT. This translates into CASIGLAVNTGELFF.

The CDR3 region is CASGPGVYEQYF. Here the CDR3 DNA reads TGTGCCAGCGGTCCAGGGGTCTACGAGCAGTACTTC. The rearrangement uses TRBV3-1 and TRBJ2-7; a possible D gene is TRBD1 (6 bases). Germline V lookup: CDR1 LGHDT, CDR2 YNNKEL (reference sequence). V lost 8 bases to trimming and J lost 3 bases, with 11 bases between them. The CDR3 extends over 12 amino acids.

The chain recombines TRBV29-1 with TRBJ2-2; 7 nucleotides agree with TRBD2. The CDR3 is 13 amino acids. Germline loops: CDR1 SQVTM, CDR2 ANQGSEA. In DNA form, the CDR3 reads TGCAGTTCCTCTGGGGAGGGGACCGGGGAGCTGTTTTTT. It specifies CSSSGEGTGELFF.

This chain links TRBV12-3 or TRBV12-4 with TRBJ2-7, with TRBD1 matching 10 bases. The CDR3 totals 15 residues. J lost 5 bases, V lost 5 bases, and 9 bases had no gene match. CDR3: CASSPGDRGFNEQYF. As DNA, the CDR3 is TGTGCCAGCAGTCCCGGGGACAGGGGCTTTAACGAGCAGTACTTC.

The count of this clonotype is one. This chain links TRBV5-1 with TRBJ2-7, with 9 bases matching TRBD1. Germline assignment: CDR1 SGHRS and CDR2 YFSETQ. Germline trimming cut 7 bases from V and 5 bases from J; bases unmatched to any gene: 13. The CDR3 is 15 residues long. The CDR3 bases are TGCGCCAGCGGACGGGCCCGGGGACAGGGCGACGAGCAGTACTTC. Its translation is CASGRARGQGDEQYF.